Listed here are 7 T cell receptor beta chains from one sample, sequenced in a study of spatial heterogeneity in lung cancer. Each CDR3 protein gets one entry after TCRdb re-called the 5' RACE reads with MiXCR. The repertoire holds tens of thousands of distinct CDR3 sequences, 7% to 10% seen once, with approximately 15% in the top ten. Time point described: sample taken at primary tumor resection. Without sorting, whole RNA was sequenced from tumor, nontumor lung or frozen PBMC. Sample: PBMCs, taken at surgery. The receptors originated from a female donor with early-stage non-small cell lung cancer.

In this sample, this clonotype turned up many times. The genes are TRBV6-1 and TRBJ2-3, with D tentatively TRBD2 (5 bases). The V gene lost 6 bases and the J gene lost 4 bases, with 14 bases spanning the gap. The germline V gene encodes CDR1 MNHNS and CDR2 SASEGT. The CDR3 is 14 amino acids. CDR3 in amino acids: CASRPTTVADTQYF. The CDR3 DNA sequence: TGTGCCAGCAGACCGACTACCGTTGCAGATACGCAGTATTTT.

This clonotype was picked up many times. V and J are TRBV10-3 and TRBJ2-1; 9 bases are a match to TRBD2. Germline V CDR1 and CDR2: ENHRY, SYGVKD. The CDR3 has 17 amino acids. V lost 3 bases, J lost 0 bases, and 6 bases stayed unmatched. The CDR3 region is CAISDSGLASSYNEQFF. The DNA of the CDR3 is TGTGCCATCAGTGATAGTGGACTAGCGAGCTCCTACAATGAGCAGTTCTTC.

This clonotype is classed as medium-sized. J is TRBJ2-3 and V is TRBV28, with D possibly being TRBD1 (5 bases). This CDR3 is built from 13 residues. V lost 6 bases and J 4 bases, leaving 11 bases between the germline ends. Germline V gene sequence: CDR1 MDHEN, CDR2 SYDVKM. CDR3 region: CASSYQGSDTQYF. DNA for the CDR3: TGTGCCAGCAGCTATCAGGGTTCAGATACGCAGTATTTT. The whole variable domain, filled in from reference TRBV28 and TRBJ2-3, reads DVKVTQSSRYLVKRTGEKVFLECVQDMDHENMFWYRQDPGLGLRLIYFSYDVKMKEKGDIPEGYSVSREKKERFSLILESASTNQTSMYLCASSYQGSDTQYFGPGTRLTVL.

This chain links TRBV4-1 with TRBJ2-3; TRBD2 aligns across 9 bases. CDR3 size: 17 residues. J gave up 2 bases and V 4 bases, and 10 bases lay outside the gene matches. Looked up from germline, CDR1 is MGHRA and CDR2 is YSYEKL. CDR3 loop: CASSPMTGGGATDTQYF. The CDR3 coding sequence is TGCGCCAGCAGCCCCATGACCGGCGGGGGGGCCACAGATACGCAGTATTTT.

At least ten counts were recorded for this clonotype. CDR3 amino acids: CASREMRGQTQYF. CDR3 DNA: TGTGCCAGCAGGGAAATGAGGGGACAGACCCAGTACTTC. The chain carries TRBV3-1 and TRBJ2-5; D may match TRBD1 or TRBD2 (5 bases each). Germline V gene data show CDR1 as LGHDT and CDR2 as YNNKEL (reference sequence). Trimming stripped 6 bases from V and 6 bases from J, with 14 bases between. The CDR3 totals 13 residues.

The chain employs TRBV7-9 and TRBJ1-5, with TRBD1 matching over 9 bases. The CDR3 has 16 amino acids. CDR1 SEHNR and CDR2 FQNEAQ come from the germline V gene (reference sequence). Trimming removed 4 bases from V and 7 bases from J; junction bases left unmatched: 11. CDR3 region: CASSSLDPDRGQPQHF. The CDR3, as DNA: TGTGCCAGCAGCTCGCTCGACCCGGACAGGGGACAGCCCCAGCATTTT.

This clonotype was recorded many times. The chain is built from TRBV12-3 or TRBV12-4 and TRBJ1-5; 9 bases fit TRBD1. V lost 5 bases and J lost 0; bases outside the gene matches: 5. The length of the CDR3 is 16 residues. CDR3 in DNA: TGTGCCAGCAGTCTGGGACAGGGAGTTAGCAATCAGCCCCAGCATTTT. Its translation is CASSLGQGVSNQPQHF.